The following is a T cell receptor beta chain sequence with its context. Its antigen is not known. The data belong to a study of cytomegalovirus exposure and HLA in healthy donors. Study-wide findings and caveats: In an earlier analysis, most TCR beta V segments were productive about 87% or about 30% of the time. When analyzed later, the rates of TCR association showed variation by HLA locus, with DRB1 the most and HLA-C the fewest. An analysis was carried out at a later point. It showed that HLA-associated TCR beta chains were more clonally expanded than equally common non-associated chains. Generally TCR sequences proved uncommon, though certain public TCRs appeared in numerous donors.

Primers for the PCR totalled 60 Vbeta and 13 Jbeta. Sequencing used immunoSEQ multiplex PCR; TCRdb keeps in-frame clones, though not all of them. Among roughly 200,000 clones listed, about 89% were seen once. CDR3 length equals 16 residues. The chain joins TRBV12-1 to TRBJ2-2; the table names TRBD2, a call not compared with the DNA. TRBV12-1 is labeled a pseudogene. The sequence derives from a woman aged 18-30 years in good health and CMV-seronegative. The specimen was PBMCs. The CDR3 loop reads CASSSERGNYTGELFF. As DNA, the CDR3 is TGTGCCAGCAGCTCTGAGCGGGGGAATTACACCGGGGAGCTGTTTTTT.